This T cell receptor (beta chain) was obtained from a study of blood T cell repertoires in COVID-19. Study context: Sites across the United States, Italy and Spain contributed samples from acute and convalescent COVID-19. Sources were T cells, B-cell-depleted T cells, or PBMCs; the material itself was cDNA or gDNA.

Under the authors' procedure: Quantification of nucleated cells was approximated via reference gene primer amplification. TCRdb keeps only in-frame clones here, not all; method: immunoSEQ multiplex PCR. V, J and clone size derive from that table, while D and trimming were established from the DNA sequence. The data contain roughly 250,000 clones, 80% to 90% of them singletons. The CDR3 has 16 amino acids. V lost 6 bases, J lost 2 bases, and 18 bases lay in between. CDR1 LNHDA and CDR2 SQIVND come from the germline V gene (reference sequence). V usage is TRBV19 and J usage is TRBJ2-3; D is undetermined. Sequenced input: peripheral blood. The source is a woman between 50 and 59 years old with acute or convalescent COVID-19. The CDR3 nucleotides are TGTGCCAGTAGGGCGTTGGGCGAGAGAATCACAGATACGCAGTATTTT. Its protein is CASRALGERITDTQYF.